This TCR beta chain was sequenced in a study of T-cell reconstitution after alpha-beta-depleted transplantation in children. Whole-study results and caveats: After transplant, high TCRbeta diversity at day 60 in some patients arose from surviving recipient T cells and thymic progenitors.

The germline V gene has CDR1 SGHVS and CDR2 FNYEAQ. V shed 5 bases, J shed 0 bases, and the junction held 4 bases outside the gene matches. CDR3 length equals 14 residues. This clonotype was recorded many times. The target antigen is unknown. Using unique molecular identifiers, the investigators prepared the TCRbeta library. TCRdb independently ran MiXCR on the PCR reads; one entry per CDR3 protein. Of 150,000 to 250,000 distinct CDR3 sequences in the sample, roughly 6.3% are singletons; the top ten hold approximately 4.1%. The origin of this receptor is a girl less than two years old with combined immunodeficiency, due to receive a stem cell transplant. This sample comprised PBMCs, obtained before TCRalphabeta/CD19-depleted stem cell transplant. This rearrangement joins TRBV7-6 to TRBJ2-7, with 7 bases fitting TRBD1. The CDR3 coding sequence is TGTGCCAGCAGCGTGGGACAGATCTCCTACGAGCAGTACTTC. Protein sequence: CASSVGQISYEQYF.